The clone carrying this TCR beta chain has more than one count but fewer than ten. Its antigen remains unknown. This entry is derived from a study of T cell clones after liver transplantation. Study findings and constraints: Migration into the graft, not deletion, may explain lost graft donor-reactive T cells. Small, mixed patient groups and varying post-transplant times limit these conclusions.

The V segment lost 5 bases and the J segment 2 bases; nucleotides outside the gene matches: 15. The CDR3 is 18 amino acids. Germline V gives CDR1 LNHDA, CDR2 SQIVND (reference sequence). Measured with immunoSEQ multiplex PCR; TCRdb has only the in-frame clones, and not every one. This table holds about 85,000 clones, about 82% found once. The source material was CD4+ T cells from blood, sampled 46 months after liver transplant. This TCR derives from a human patient who received a liver transplant. Some of the T cells may derive from the graft donor. The rearrangement links TRBV19 to TRBJ2-5; 9 nucleotides agree with TRBD2. The CDR3 spells CASSSLGGRARTQETQYF. As DNA, the CDR3 is TGTGCCAGTAGTTCTCTAGGCGGGAGGGCCCGTACTCAAGAGACCCAGTACTTC.